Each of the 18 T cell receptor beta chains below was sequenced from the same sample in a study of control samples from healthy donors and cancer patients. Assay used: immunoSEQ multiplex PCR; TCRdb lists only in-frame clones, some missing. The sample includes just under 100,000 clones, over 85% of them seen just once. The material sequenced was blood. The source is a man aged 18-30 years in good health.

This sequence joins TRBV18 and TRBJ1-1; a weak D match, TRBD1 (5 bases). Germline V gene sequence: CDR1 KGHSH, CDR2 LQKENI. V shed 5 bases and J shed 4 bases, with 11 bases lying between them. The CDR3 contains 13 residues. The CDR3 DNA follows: TGTGCCAGCTCAGATCCGGGGCCCACTGAAGCTTTCTTT. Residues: CASSDPGPTEAFF.

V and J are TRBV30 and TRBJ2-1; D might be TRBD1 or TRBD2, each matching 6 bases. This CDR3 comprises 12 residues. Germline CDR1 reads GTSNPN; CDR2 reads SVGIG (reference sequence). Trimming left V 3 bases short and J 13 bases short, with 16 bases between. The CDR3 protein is CAWSVGGRFQFF. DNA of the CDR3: TGTGCCTGGAGCGTAGGGGGGCGCTTCCAGTTCTTC.

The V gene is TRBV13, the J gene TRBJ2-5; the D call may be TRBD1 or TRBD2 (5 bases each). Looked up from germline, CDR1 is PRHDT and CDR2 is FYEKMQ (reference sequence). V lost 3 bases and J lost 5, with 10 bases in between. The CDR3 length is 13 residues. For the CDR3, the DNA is TGTGCCAGCAGCTTTGGGGGTTCGGAGACCCAGTACTTC. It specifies CASSFGGSETQYF.

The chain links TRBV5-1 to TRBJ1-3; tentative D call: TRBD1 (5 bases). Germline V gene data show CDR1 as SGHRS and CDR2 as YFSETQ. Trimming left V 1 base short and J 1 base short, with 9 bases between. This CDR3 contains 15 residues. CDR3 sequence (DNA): TGCGCCAGCAGCTTGCAGGGTTCTTCTGGAAACACCATATATTTT. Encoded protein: CASSLQGSSGNTIYF.

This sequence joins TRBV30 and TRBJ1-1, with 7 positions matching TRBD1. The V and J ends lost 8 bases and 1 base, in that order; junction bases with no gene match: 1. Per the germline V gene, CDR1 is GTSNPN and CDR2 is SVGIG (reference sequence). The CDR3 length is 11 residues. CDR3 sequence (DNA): TGTGCCGGGGACAGGAACACTGAAGCTTTCTTT. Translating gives CAGDRNTEAFF.

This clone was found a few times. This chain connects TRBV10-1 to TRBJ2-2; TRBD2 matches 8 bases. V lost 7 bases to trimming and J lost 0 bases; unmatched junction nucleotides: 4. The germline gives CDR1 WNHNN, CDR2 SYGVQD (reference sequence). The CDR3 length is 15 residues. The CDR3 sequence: CASMDSGANTGELFF. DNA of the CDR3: TGCGCCAGCATGGATAGCGGGGCGAACACCGGGGAGCTGTTTTTT.

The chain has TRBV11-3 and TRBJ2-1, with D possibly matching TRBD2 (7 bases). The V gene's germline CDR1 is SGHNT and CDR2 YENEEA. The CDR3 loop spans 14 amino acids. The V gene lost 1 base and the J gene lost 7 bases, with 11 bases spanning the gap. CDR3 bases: TGTGCCAGCAGCTTAGGGGGGAGGGGGAATGAGCAGTTCTTC. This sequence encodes CASSLGGRGNEQFF.

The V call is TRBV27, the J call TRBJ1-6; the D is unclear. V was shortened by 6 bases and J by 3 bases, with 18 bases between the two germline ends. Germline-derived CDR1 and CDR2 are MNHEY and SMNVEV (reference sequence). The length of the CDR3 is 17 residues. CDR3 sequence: CASRGQETTYYNSPLHF. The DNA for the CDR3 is TGTGCCAGCAGAGGGCAGGAGACAACGTACTATAATTCACCCCTCCACTTT.

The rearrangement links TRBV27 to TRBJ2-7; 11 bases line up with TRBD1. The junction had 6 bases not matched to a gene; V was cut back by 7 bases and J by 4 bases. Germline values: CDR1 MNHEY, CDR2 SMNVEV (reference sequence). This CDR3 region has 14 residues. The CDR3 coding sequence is TGTGCCAGCAAAGGGGACAGGGGGGGGTACGAGCAGTACTTC. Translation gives CASKGDRGGYEQYF.

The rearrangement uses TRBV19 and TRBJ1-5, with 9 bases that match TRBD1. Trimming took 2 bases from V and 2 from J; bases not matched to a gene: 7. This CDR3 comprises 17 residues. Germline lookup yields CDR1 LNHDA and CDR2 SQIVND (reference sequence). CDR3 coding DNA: TGTGCCAGTAGTATAAGGGGGGGACAGGGTCGCAATCAGCCCCAGCATTTT. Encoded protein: CASSIRGGQGRNQPQHF.

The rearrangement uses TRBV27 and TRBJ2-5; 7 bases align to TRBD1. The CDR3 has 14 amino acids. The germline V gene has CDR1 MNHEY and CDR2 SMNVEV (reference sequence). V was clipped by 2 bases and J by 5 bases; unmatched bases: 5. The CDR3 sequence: CASSLGAGGETQYF. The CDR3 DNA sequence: TGTGCCAGCAGTTTAGGGGCAGGGGGTGAGACCCAGTACTTC.

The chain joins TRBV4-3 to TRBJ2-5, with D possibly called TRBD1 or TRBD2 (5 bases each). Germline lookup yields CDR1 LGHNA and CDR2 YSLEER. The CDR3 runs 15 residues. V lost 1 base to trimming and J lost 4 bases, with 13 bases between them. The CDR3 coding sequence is TGCGCCAGCAGCCAAGGGGGCAGCGGCCGAGAGACCCAGTACTTC. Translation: CASSQGGSGRETQYF.

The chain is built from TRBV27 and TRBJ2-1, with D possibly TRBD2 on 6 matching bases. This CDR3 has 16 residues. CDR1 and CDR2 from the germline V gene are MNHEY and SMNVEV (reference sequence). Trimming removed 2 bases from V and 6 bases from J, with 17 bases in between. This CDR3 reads CASSLGGLPGANEQFF. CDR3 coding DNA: TGTGCCAGCAGTTTAGGGGGACTGCCCGGTGCCAATGAGCAGTTCTTC.

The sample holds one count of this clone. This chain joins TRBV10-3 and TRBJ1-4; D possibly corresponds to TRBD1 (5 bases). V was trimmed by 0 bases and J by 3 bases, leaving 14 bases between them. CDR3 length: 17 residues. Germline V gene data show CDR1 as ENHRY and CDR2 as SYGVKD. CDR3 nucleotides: TGTGCCATCAGTGAGTCGGACTGGGGGTCTTCTAATGAAAAACTGTTTTTT. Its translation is CAISESDWGSSNEKLFF.

The chain's CDR3 is CASSTPPGGAAGNANTGELFF. The CDR3, as DNA: TGTGCCAGCAGCACACCACCCGGAGGAGCGGCGGGTAATGCGAACACCGGGGAGCTGTTTTTT. The V and J genes are TRBV7-6 and TRBJ2-2; tentatively, D is TRBD2 (5 bases). Germline V gene data show CDR1 as SGHVS and CDR2 as FNYEAQ. Trimming pared 5 bases from V and 0 bases from J, leaving 28 bases between. The CDR3 loop spans 21 amino acids.

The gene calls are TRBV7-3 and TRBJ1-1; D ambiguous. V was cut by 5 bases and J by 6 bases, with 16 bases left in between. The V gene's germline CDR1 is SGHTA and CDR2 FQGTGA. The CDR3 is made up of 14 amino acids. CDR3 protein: CASSPTSAAAEAFF. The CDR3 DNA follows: TGTGCCAGCAGCCCAACGTCTGCCGCCGCTGAAGCTTTCTTT.

Written as DNA, the CDR3 is TGTGCCAGCAGCCAGACAGGGGAAGCTTTCTTT. This codes for CASSQTGEAFF. The chain carries TRBV3-1 (or the pseudogene TRBV3-2) and TRBJ1-1; TRBD1 matches at 7 bases. Germline V gene sequence: CDR1 LGHDT, CDR2 YNNKEL (reference sequence). The CDR3 contains 11 residues. The V and J ends lost 3 bases and 8 bases, in that order; junction bases with no gene match: 0.

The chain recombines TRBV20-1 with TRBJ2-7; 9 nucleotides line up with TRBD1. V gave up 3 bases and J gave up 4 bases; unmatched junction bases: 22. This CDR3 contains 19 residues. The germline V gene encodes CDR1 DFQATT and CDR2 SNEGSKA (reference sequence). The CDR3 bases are TGCAGTGCTAGTGGGAGTATCCCGGGACAGGGATTGGAGTGGTACGAGCAGTACTTC. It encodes CSASGSIPGQGLEWYEQYF.